A single sample is the source of the 4 T cell receptor beta chains below, sequenced in a study of CD8 T cells in Susac syndrome (dated by TCRdb to between 2018 and 2021). Library preparation employed the immunoSEQ multiplex PCR assay. RNA was extracted using the RNeasy kit, and 0.5 to 1 microgram was reverse transcribed with random hexamers. TCRdb redid the processing of the public reads, applying fastp at Q25 and MiXCR, and retained in-frame beta chains. Entries that share a CDR3 protein sequence are merged under the most common genes and DNA. The sample data list more than 95,000 distinct CDR3 sequences, and around 94% of these were observed just once. The top ten clonotypes cover 0.2% to 0.25% of the sample. The sample consisted of CD8+ T cells from PBMCs. Receptor source: a human donor with Susac syndrome.

The chain recombines TRBV30 with TRBJ1-2; D not resolved. Germline CDR1 reads GTSNPN; CDR2 reads SVGIG (reference sequence). The CDR3 is made up of 14 amino acids. V lost 2 bases to trimming and J lost 2 bases, with 12 bases between them. The CDR3 sequence: CAWSLAGVNYGYTF. The CDR3 nucleotides are TGTGCCTGGAGTCTAGCTGGGGTAAACTATGGCTACACCTTC.

The J gene is TRBJ2-1, the V gene TRBV6-2 or TRBV6-3, with 8 bases fitting TRBD1. V shed 2 bases, J shed 5 bases, and the junction held 5 bases outside the gene matches. The CDR3 is 15 amino acids. Germline CDR1 MNHEY, CDR2 SVGEGT. CDR3 DNA sequence: TGTGCCAGCAGTTACCCTAGGACAGGGAACAATGAGCAGTTCTTC. This encodes CASSYPRTGNNEQFF.

This clonotype has a single count. The DNA for the CDR3 is TGTGCCAGCATATCGGATATCGGGACTCAGTCCTACGAGCAGTACTTC. It codes for CASISDIGTQSYEQYF. This chain joins TRBV2 and TRBJ2-7, with D possibly matching TRBD2 (6 bases). This CDR3 contains 16 residues. V lost 7 bases and J lost 1, with 20 bases in between. CDR1 is SNHLY, CDR2 FYNNEI, per germline. The full variable domain, in which reference TRBV2 and TRBJ2-7 provide the parts outside the CDR3, is EPEVTQTPSHQVTQMGQEVILRCVPISNHLYFYWYRQILGQKVEFLVSFYNNEISEKSEIFDDQFSVERPDGSNFTLKIRSTKLEDSAMYFCASISDIGTQSYEQYFGPGTRLTVT.

This chain joins TRBV6-5 and TRBJ2-1; possibly TRBD1 or TRBD2 for D (8 bases each). The tail of the sequence fits TRBJ2-7 better, so the J call may be wrong. Looked up from germline, CDR1 is MNHEY and CDR2 is SVGAGI. The CDR3 sequence is 14 residues long. The CDR3 here is CASRGTGLAYEQYF. The CDR3, as DNA: TGTGCCAGCAGGGGGACAGGACTAGCATACGAGCAGTACTTC.